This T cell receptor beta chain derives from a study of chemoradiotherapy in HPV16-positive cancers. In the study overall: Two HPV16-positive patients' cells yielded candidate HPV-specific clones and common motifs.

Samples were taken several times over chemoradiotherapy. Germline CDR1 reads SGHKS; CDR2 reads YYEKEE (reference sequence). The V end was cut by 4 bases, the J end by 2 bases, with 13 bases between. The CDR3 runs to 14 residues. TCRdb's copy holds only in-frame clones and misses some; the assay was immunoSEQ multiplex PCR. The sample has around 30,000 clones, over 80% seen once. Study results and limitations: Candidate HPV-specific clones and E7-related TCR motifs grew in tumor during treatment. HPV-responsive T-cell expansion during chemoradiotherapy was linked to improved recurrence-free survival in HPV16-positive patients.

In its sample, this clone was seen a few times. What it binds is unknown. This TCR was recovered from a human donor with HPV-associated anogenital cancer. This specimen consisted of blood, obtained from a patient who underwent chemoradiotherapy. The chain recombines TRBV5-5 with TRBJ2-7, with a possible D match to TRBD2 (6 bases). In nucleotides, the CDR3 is TGTGCCAGCAGCCCTGGGAGGTCGCCCTACGAGCAGTACTTC. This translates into CASSPGRSPYEQYF.